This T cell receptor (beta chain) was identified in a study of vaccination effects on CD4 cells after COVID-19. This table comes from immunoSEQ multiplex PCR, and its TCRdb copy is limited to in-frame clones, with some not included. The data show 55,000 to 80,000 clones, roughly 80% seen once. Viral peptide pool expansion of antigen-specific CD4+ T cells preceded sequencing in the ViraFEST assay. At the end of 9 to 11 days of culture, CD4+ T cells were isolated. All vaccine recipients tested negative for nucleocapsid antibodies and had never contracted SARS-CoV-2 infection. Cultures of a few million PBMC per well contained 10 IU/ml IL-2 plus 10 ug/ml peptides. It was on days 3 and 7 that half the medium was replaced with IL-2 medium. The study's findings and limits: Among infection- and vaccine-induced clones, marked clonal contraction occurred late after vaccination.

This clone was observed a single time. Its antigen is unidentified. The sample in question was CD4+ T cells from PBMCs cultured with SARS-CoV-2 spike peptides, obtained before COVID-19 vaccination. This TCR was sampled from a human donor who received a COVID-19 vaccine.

The CDR3 DNA reads as TGTGCCAGCAGCTTGGTGGGAGTCAATCAGCCCCAGCATTTT. This encodes CASSLVGVNQPQHF. The genes are TRBV5-6 and TRBJ1-5; D is undetermined. Germline CDR1 SGHDT, CDR2 YYEEEE. The V end was cut by 0 bases, the J end by 3 bases, with 7 bases between. The CDR3 runs 14 residues.